The clone carrying this TCR beta chain was found many times. The data were obtained in a study of T cells in Graves' hyperthyroidism and ophthalmopathy. The investigators amplified TCR beta CDR3 regions from RNA transcripts. Carried out on the TCR CDR3, a first-round RT-PCR used the HTBI primer set. Each CDR3 protein is one row after TCRdb ran MiXCR on the multiplex PCR reads. The table has about 290,000 distinct CDR3 sequences, roughly an eighth seen once. Per the germline V gene, CDR1 is SNHLY and CDR2 is FYNNEI. The germline V and J ends were trimmed by 8 bases and 1 base, with 14 bases remaining between them. This CDR3 is built from 14 residues.

The chain couples TRBV2 to TRBJ2-5; D not resolved. Sequencing was performed on blood. This sequence was found in a middle-aged woman with Graves' hyperthyroidism. The CDR3 here is CASSRRRVQETQYF. CDR3 in DNA: TGTGCCAGCTCGAGGCGACGGGTCCAAGAGACCCAGTACTTC.